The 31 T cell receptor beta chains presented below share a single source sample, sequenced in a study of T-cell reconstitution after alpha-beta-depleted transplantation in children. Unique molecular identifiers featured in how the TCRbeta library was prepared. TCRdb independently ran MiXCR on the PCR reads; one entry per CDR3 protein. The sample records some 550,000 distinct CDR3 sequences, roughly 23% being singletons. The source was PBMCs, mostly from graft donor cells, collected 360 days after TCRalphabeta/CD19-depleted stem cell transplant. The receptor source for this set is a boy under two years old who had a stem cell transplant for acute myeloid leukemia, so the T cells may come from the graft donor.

Written as DNA, the CDR3 is TGTGCCAGCAGCTTGGTCGGCAGGGATCTAGGAGTTGGCAATGAGCAGTTCTTC. Protein sequence: CASSLVGRDLGVGNEQFF. The chain combines TRBV5-4 with TRBJ2-1, with D perhaps TRBD1 (5 bases). V was pared by 0 bases and J by 6 bases, with 22 bases between. Germline values: CDR1 SGHNT, CDR2 YYREEE (reference sequence). CDR3 length: 18 residues. Filled out from reference TRBV5-4 and TRBJ2-1, the complete variable domain reads ETGVTQSPTHLIKTRGQQVTLRCSSQSGHNTVSWYQQALGQGPQFIFQYYREEENGRGNFPPRFSGLQFPNYSSELNVNALELDDSALYLCASSLVGRDLGVGNEQFFGPGTRLTVL.

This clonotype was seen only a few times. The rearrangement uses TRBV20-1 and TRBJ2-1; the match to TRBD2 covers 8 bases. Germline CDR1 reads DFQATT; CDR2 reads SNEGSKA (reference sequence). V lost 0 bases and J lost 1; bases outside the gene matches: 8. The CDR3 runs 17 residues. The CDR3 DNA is TGCAGTGCTAGAGATCCCCAACTAGCGGCTTCCTACAATGAGCAGTTCTTC. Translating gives CSARDPQLAASYNEQFF.

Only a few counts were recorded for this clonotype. The DNA of the CDR3 is TGTGCCAGCAGTCCGAGGGGGCGCGACACCGGGGAGCTGTTTTTT. Translation gives CASSPRGRDTGELFF. The rearrangement joins TRBV6-1 to TRBJ2-2; 7 bases align to TRBD1. The germline gives CDR1 MNHNS, CDR2 SASEGT. This CDR3 region has 15 residues. Trimming cost V 5 bases and J 3 bases; bases outside gene matches: 6.

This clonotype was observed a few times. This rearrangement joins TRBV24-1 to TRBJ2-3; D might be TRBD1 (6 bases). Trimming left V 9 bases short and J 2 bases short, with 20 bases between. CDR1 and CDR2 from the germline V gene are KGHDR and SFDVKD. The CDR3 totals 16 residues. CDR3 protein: CATQNQVQGSTDTQYF. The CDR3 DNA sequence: TGTGCCACCCAAAACCAGGTACAGGGATCCACAGATACGCAGTATTTT.

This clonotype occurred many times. This chain's CDR3 is CASSQELGNTEAFF. CDR3 sequence (DNA): TGTGCCAGCAGCCAAGAGTTGGGGAACACTGAAGCTTTCTTT. The chain links TRBV14 to TRBJ1-1; D is undetermined. Trimming shortened V by 0 bases and J by 1 base, and 6 bases separated the two germline ends. Germline V gives CDR1 SGHDN, CDR2 FVKESK. The CDR3 extends over 14 amino acids.

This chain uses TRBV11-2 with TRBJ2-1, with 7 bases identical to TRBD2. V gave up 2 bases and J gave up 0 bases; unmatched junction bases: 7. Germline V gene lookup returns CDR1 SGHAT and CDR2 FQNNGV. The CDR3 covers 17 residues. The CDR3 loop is CASSLWGGVSSYNEQFF. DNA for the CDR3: TGTGCCAGCAGCTTATGGGGGGGGGTGAGCTCCTACAATGAGCAGTTCTTC.

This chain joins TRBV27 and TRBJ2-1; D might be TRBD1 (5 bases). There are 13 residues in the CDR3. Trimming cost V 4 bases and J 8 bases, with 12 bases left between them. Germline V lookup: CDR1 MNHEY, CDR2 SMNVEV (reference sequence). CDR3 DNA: TGTGCCAGCAGTTGGTCTAGGGGCCATGAGCAGTTCTTC. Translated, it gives CASSWSRGHEQFF.

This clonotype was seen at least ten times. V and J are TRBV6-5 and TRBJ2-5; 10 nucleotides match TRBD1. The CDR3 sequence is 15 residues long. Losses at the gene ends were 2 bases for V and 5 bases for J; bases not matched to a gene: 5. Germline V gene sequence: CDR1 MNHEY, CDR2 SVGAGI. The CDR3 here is CASSYGTGEWETQYF. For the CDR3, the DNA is TGTGCCAGCAGTTACGGGACAGGGGAATGGGAGACCCAGTACTTC.

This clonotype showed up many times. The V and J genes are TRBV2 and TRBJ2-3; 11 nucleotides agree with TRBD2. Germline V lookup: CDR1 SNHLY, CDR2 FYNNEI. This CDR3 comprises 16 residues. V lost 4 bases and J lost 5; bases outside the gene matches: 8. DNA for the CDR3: TGTGCCAGCAGTGTAACCGGGACTAGCGGTGTAGATACGCAGTATTTT. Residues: CASSVTGTSGVDTQYF.

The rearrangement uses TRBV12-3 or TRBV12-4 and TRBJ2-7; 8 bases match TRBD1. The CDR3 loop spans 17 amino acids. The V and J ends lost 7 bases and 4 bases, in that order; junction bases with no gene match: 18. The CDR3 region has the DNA TGTGCCAGCACACCCCGGACAGGGCTCCTAGGTATTTACGAGCAGTACTTC. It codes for CASTPRTGLLGIYEQYF.

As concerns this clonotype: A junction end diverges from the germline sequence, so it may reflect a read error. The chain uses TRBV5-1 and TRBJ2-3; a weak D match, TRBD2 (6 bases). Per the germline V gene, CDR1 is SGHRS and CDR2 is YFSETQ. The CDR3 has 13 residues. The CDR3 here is CASILELADTQYF. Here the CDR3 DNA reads TGCGCCAGCATCTTGGAGCTAGCGGATACGCAGTATTTT.

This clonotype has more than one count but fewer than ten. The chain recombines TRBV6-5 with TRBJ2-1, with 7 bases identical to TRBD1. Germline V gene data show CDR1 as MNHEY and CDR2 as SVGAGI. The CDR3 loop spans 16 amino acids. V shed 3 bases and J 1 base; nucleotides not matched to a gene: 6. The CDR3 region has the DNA TGTGCCAGCAGTTATTGGACAGGTTGGTCCTACAATGAGCAGTTCTTC. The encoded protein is CASSYWTGWSYNEQFF.

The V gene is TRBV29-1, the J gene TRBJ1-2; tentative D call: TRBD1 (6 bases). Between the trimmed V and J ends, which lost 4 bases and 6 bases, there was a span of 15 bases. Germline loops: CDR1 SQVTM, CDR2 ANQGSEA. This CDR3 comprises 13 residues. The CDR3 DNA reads TGCAGCGTTGGCCCTAAACAGGGTGATGGCTACACCTTC. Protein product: CSVGPKQGDGYTF.

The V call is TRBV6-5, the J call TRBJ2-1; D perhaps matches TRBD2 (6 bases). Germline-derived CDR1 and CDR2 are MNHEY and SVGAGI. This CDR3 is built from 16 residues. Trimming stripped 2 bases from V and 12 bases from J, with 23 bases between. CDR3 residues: CASSYTGRTSSEGQFF. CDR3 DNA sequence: TGTGCCAGCAGTTACACTGGGCGAACATCTTCGGAGGGGCAGTTCTTC.

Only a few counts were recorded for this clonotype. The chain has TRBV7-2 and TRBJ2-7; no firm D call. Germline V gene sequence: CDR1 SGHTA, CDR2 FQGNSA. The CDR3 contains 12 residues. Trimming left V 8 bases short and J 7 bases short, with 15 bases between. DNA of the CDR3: TGTGCCAGCTCCCCTACGTCGTGGGAGCAGTACTTC. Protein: CASSPTSWEQYF.

The CDR3: CASSPPGQPYNEQFF. The CDR3 nucleotides are TGTGCCAGCAGCCCACCGGGACAGCCTTACAATGAGCAGTTCTTC. V and J are TRBV12-3 or TRBV12-4 and TRBJ2-1, with 7 bases fitting TRBD1. The V gene end was trimmed by 6 bases and the J gene end by 4 bases; junction bases not matched to a gene: 9. CDR3 length: 15 residues.

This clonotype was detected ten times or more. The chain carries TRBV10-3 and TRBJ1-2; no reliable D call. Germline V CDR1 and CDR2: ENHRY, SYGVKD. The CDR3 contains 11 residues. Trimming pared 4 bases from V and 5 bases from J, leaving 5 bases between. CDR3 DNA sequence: TGTGCCATCAGTGGCGGATATGGCTACACCTTC. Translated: CAISGGYGYTF.

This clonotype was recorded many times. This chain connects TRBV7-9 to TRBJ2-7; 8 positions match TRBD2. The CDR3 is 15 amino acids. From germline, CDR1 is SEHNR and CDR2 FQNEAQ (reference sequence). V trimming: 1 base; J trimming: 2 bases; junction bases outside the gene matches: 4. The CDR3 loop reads CASSLVAGGPYEQYF. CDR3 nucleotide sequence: TGTGCCAGCAGCTTAGTGGCGGGGGGCCCCTACGAGCAGTACTTC.

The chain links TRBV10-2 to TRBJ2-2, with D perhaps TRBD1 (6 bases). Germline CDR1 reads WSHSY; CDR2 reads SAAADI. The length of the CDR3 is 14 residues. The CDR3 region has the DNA TGCGCGGCCACCGACAGGCGAGACACCGGGGAGCTGTTTTTT. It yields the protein CAATDRRDTGELFF.

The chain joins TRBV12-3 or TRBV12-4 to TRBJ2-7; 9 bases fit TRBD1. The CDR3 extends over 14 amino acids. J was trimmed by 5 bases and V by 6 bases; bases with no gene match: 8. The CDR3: CASSPGTGYDEQYF. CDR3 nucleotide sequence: TGTGCCAGCAGCCCCGGGACAGGGTATGACGAGCAGTACTTC.

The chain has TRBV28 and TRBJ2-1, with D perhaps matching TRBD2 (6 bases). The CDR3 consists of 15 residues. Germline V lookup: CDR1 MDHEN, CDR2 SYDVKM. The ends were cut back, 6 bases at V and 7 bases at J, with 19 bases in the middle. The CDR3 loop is CASSPPLLAKNEQFF. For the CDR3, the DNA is TGTGCCAGCAGCCCCCCCCTCCTAGCGAAGAATGAGCAGTTCTTC.

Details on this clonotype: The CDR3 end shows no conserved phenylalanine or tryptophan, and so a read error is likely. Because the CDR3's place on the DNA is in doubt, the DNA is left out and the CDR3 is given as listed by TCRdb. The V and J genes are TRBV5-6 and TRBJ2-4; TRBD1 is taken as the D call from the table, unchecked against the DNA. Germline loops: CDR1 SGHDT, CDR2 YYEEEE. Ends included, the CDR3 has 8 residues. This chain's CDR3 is CASSLQVI.

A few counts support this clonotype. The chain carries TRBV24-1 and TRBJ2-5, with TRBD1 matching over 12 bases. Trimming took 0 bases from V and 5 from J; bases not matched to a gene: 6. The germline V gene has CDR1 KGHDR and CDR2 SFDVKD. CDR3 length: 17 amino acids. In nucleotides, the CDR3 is TGTGCCACCAGTGATTTGTCGGGACAGGGGGCAGGGGAGACCCAGTACTTC. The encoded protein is CATSDLSGQGAGETQYF.

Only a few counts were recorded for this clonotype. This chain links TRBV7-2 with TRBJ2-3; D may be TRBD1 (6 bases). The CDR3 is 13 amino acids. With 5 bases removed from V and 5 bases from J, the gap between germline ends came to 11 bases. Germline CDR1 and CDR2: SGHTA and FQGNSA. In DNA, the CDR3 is TGTGCCAGCAGCCCCGCCAGGGGAGATACGCAGTATTTT. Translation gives CASSPARGDTQYF.

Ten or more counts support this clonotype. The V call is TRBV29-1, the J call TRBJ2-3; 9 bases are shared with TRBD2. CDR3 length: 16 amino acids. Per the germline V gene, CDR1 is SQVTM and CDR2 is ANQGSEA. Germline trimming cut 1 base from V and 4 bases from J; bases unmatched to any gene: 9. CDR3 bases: TGCAGCGTTGAAGGGAGCGGGGGGCCAACCCCAGATACGCAGTATTTT. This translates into CSVEGSGGPTPDTQYF.

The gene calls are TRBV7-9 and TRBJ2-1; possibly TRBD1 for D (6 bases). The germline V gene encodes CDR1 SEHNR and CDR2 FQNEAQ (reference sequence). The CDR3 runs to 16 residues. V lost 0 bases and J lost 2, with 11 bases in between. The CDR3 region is CASSLALQGPYNEQFF. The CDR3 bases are TGTGCCAGCAGCTTAGCCCTACAGGGACCCTACAATGAGCAGTTCTTC.

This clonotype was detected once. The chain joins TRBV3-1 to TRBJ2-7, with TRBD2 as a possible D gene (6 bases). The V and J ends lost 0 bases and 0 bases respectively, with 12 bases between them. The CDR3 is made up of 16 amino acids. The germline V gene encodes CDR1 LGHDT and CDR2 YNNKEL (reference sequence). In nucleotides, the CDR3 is TGTGCCAGCAGCCAAGATCGACTAGGGGCCTCCTACGAGCAGTACTTC. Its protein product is CASSQDRLGASYEQYF.

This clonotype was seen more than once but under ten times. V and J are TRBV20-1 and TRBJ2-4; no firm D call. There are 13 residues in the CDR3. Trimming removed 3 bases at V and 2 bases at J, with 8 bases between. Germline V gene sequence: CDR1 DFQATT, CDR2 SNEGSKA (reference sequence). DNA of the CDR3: TGCAGTGCTAGTTACACTACCAAAAACATTCAGTACTTC. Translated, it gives CSASYTTKNIQYF.

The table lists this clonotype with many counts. This CDR3 is CASSFQQVTSGNTIYF. The CDR3, as DNA: TGTGCCAGCAGTTTTCAGCAGGTTACCTCTGGAAACACCATATATTTT. J is TRBJ1-3 and V is TRBV12-3 or TRBV12-4, with D unresolved. The CDR3 totals 16 residues. With 3 bases removed from V and 0 bases from J, the gap between germline ends came to 12 bases.

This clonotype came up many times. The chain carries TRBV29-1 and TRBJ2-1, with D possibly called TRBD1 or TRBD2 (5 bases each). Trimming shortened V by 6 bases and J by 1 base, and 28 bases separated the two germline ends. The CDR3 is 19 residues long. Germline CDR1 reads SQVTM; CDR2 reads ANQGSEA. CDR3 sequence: CSVARRQGFRADSYNEQFF. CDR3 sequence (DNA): TGCAGCGTCGCACGGAGGCAGGGTTTTAGGGCAGATTCCTACAATGAGCAGTTCTTC.

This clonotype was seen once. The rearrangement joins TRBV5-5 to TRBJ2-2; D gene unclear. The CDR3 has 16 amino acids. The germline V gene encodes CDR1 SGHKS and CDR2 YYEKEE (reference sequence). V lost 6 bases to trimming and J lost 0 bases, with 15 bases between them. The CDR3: CASTLGRYTNTGELFF. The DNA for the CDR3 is TGTGCCAGCACCCTCGGACGGTACACGAACACCGGGGAGCTGTTTTTT.